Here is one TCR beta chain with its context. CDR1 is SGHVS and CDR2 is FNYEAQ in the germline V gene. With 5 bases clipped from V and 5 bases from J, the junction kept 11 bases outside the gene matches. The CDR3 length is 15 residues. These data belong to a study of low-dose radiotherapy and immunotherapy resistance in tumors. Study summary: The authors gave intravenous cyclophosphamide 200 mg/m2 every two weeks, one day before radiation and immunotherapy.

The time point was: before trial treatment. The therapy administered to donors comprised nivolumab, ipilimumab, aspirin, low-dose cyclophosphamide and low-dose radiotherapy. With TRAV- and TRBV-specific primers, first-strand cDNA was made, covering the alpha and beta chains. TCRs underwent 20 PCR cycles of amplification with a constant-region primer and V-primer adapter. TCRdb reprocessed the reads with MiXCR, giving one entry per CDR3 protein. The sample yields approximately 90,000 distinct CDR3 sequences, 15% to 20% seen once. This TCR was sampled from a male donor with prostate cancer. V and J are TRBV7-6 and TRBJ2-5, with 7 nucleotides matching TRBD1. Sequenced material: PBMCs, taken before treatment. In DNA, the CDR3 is TGTGCCAGCAGCCGTACAGGGGAGAAAGTGGAGACCCAGTACTTC. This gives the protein CASSRTGEKVETQYF. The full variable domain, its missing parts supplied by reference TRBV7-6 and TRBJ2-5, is GAGVSQSPRYKVTKRGQDVALRCDPISGHVSLYWYRQALGQGPEFLTYFNYEAQQDKSGLPNDRFSAERPEGSISTLTIQRTEQRDSAMYRCASSRTGEKVETQYFGPGTRLLVL.